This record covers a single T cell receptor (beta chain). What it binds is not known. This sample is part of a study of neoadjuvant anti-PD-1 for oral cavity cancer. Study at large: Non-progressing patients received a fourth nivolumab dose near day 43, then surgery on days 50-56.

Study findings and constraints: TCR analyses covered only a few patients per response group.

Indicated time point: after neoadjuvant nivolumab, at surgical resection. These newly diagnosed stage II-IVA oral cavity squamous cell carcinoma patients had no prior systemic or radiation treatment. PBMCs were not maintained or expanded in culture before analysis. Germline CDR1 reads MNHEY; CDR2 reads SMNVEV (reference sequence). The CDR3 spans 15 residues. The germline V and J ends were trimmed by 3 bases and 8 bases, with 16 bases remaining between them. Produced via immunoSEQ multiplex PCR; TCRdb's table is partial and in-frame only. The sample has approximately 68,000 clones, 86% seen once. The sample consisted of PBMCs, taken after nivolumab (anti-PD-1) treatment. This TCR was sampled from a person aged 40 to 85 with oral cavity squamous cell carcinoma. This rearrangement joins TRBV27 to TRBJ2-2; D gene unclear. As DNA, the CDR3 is TGTGCCAGCAGTTTCCAGACCGGACCTTTTGGGGAGCTGTTTTTT. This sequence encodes CASSFQTGPFGELFF.